These 32 T cell receptor beta chains originate from one sample sequenced in a study of blood T cell repertoires in COVID-19. The protocol was immunoSEQ multiplex PCR, while the TCRdb copy is restricted to in-frame clones and leaves out a portion. The top ten hold 0.65% to 0.9% of the sample, which has approximately 490,000 clones, roughly 87% seen once. The sequencing sample was made of PBMCs or T cells enriched from blood (not recorded which). The origin of the receptors is a woman between 18 and 30 years old who had recovered from COVID-19.

This clone has just one count. The chain couples TRBV9 to TRBJ1-5; TRBD1 matches 10 bases. J was trimmed by 1 base and V by 4 bases; bases with no gene match: 5. Germline CDR1 is SGDLS and CDR2 is YYNGEE. The CDR3 has 16 amino acids. The CDR3 reads CASSPGTGESNQPQHF. CDR3 in DNA: TGTGCCAGCAGCCCCGGGACAGGGGAGAGCAATCAGCCCCAGCATTTT.

This chain uses TRBV3-1 (or the pseudogene TRBV3-2) with TRBJ2-3; TRBD2 agrees at 8 bases. The CDR3 is 16 amino acids. Germline-derived CDR1 and CDR2 are LGHDT and YNNKEL (reference sequence). V gave up 5 bases and J gave up 10 bases; unmatched junction bases: 17. CDR3 coding DNA: TGTGCCAGCAGCACAACTCACCGGGGGGGGGCGCATCCGCAGTATTTT. Protein product: CASSTTHRGGAHPQYF.

This clone was detected only a few times. The chain couples TRBV6-6 to TRBJ2-7; TRBD1 aligns across 11 bases. The germline V gene has CDR1 MNHNY and CDR2 SVGAGI (reference sequence). CDR3 size: 15 residues. V lost 5 bases and J lost 0; bases outside the gene matches: 3. CDR3 bases: TGTGCCAGCAGTCCCGGACAGGGGGCCTCCTACGAGCAGTACTTC. It is translated as CASSPGQGASYEQYF.

The sample holds a few counts of this clone. This chain links TRBV19 with TRBJ1-2; 7 bases align to TRBD1. The CDR3 totals 13 residues. Germline assignment: CDR1 LNHDA and CDR2 SQIVND (reference sequence). The trim removed 7 bases at V and 4 bases at J, leaving 6 bases unmatched. This chain's CDR3 is CASNRQGFYGYTF. The CDR3 region has the DNA TGTGCCAGTAATCGACAGGGCTTCTATGGCTACACCTTC.

The table lists this clone with a few counts. The chain couples TRBV7-9 to TRBJ2-7; TRBD1 matches at 10 bases. CDR3 size: 15 residues. From germline, CDR1 is SEHNR and CDR2 FQNEAQ (reference sequence). V lost 4 bases to trimming and J lost 3 bases; unmatched junction nucleotides: 6. The CDR3: CASSSLWDRGYEQYF. Written as DNA, the CDR3 is TGTGCCAGCAGCTCCTTATGGGACAGGGGCTACGAGCAGTACTTC.

This clone has a handful of counts. The chain uses TRBV5-1 and TRBJ1-1, with D unclear. The CDR3 extends over 15 amino acids. V dropped 0 bases and J dropped 4 bases, with 13 bases sitting between them. Germline CDR1 reads SGHRS; CDR2 reads YFSETQ. The CDR3 nucleotides read TGCGCCAGCAGCTTGGAGAGCGGTGAGGTCACTGAAGCTTTCTTT. Translating gives CASSLESGEVTEAFF.

V and J are TRBV6-4 and TRBJ2-1; D might be TRBD2 (5 bases). Trimming took off 0 bases at V and 9 bases at J, with 9 bases between the two ends. The V gene's germline CDR1 is MRHNA and CDR2 SNTAGT. The CDR3 has 13 residues. The CDR3: CASSDSSEGEQFF. CDR3 DNA: TGTGCCAGCAGTGACTCGAGCGAGGGTGAGCAGTTCTTC.

This chain joins TRBV12-3 or TRBV12-4 and TRBJ2-7; 7 bases line up with TRBD1. The CDR3 runs to 12 residues. The J segment lost 6 bases and the V segment lost 9 bases, leaving 8 bases of the junction unmatched. The CDR3 sequence: CASGQEGSEQYF. DNA of the CDR3: TGTGCCAGTGGACAGGAAGGGAGCGAGCAGTACTTC.

J is TRBJ1-6 and V is TRBV11-2, with 8 bases identical to TRBD1. This CDR3 spans 15 amino acids. CDR1 and CDR2 from the germline V gene are SGHAT and FQNNGV. V was pared by 8 bases and J by 6 bases, with 9 bases of the junction left unmatched. The CDR3 DNA reads as TGTGCCAGCGGCACAACGACAGGGGTTAATTCACCCCTCCACTTT. It yields the protein CASGTTTGVNSPLHF. The full variable domain, in which reference TRBV11-2 and TRBJ1-6 provide the parts outside the CDR3, is EAGVAQSPRYKIIEKRQSVAFWCNPISGHATLYWYQQILGQGPKLLIQFQNNGVVDDSQLPKDRFSAERLKGVDSTLKIQPAKLEDSAVYLCASGTTTGVNSPLHFGNGTRLTVT.

The chain combines TRBV19 with TRBJ1-1; no clear D gene. The CDR3 runs to 12 residues. Trimming shortened V by 5 bases and J by 1 base, and 5 bases separated the two germline ends. Looked up from germline, CDR1 is LNHDA and CDR2 is SQIVND (reference sequence). This CDR3 reads CASSLRNTEAFF. The CDR3 nucleotides are TGTGCCAGTAGTCTCCGGAACACTGAAGCTTTCTTT.

V and J are TRBV27 and TRBJ2-5, with TRBD2 matching 11 bases. V shed 6 bases, J shed 1 base, and the junction held 7 bases outside the gene matches. Per germline, CDR1 MNHEY and CDR2 SMNVEV (reference sequence). The CDR3 runs to 16 residues. CDR3 in DNA: TGTGCCAGCAGCCCCTCCCTAGCGGGGGGCCAAGAGACCCAGTACTTC. Translating it yields CASSPSLAGGQETQYF.

This sequence joins TRBV3-1 (or the pseudogene TRBV3-2) and TRBJ1-2; 7 nucleotides align to TRBD1. J was trimmed by 1 base and V by 3 bases; bases with no gene match: 2. Per the germline V gene, CDR1 is LGHDT and CDR2 is YNNKEL (reference sequence). The CDR3 has 14 residues. CDR3 sequence: CASSHDRVNYGYTF. CDR3 bases: TGTGCCAGCAGCCATGACAGGGTTAACTATGGCTACACCTTC.

The gene calls are TRBV24-1 and TRBJ2-5; a possible D gene is TRBD2 (5 bases). Trimming took off 1 base at V and 5 bases at J, with 10 bases between the two ends. The CDR3 is made up of 14 amino acids. Germline lookup yields CDR1 KGHDR and CDR2 SFDVKD. CDR3 sequence (DNA): TGTGCCACCAGTGATTTATCCGGGAAGGAGACCCAGTACTTC. Amino acid sequence: CATSDLSGKETQYF.

The V gene is TRBV6-1, the J gene TRBJ2-5; D gene ambiguous. Germline assignment: CDR1 MNHNS and CDR2 SASEGT. Trimming took off 3 bases at V and 1 base at J, with 12 bases between the two ends. The CDR3 has 15 amino acids. The CDR3 DNA reads as TGTGCCAGCAGTGAGAGGTTAATGGTCCAAGAGACCCAGTACTTC. Translating it yields CASSERLMVQETQYF.

J is TRBJ1-4 and V is TRBV21-1. TRBV21-1 is a recognized pseudogene. The CDR3 is made up of 18 amino acids. The CDR3 region is CASSKLREESKNNEKLFF. The DNA for the CDR3 is TGTGCCAGCAGCAAATTGCGTGAGGAGTCAAAGAATAATGAAAAACTGTTTTTT.

The V gene is TRBV9, the J gene TRBJ1-4, with D tentatively TRBD1 (5 bases). Germline-derived CDR1 and CDR2 are SGDLS and YYNGEE. This CDR3 region has 14 residues. V was clipped by 4 bases and J by 6 bases, with 13 bases between them. This CDR3 is CASSYEGDDEKLFF. The CDR3 DNA sequence: TGTGCCAGCAGCTACGAAGGGGATGATGAAAAACTGTTTTTT.

The chain combines TRBV9 with TRBJ1-3, with D perhaps TRBD1 (5 bases). V was shortened by 0 bases and J by 9 bases, with 13 bases between the two germline ends. There are 14 residues in the CDR3. The germline CDR1 and CDR2 sequences are SGDLS and YYNGEE. The CDR3 protein is CASSVGGEDGTIYF. In DNA, the CDR3 is TGTGCCAGCAGCGTAGGGGGGGAGGATGGCACCATATATTTT.

The rearrangement uses TRBV5-8 and TRBJ1-1, with 9 bases lining up with TRBD1. The CDR3 length is 14 residues. Trimming at V came to 4 bases and at J to 5 bases, leaving 6 bases not matched to a gene. Germline V gene lookup returns CDR1 SGHTS and CDR2 YDEGEE. CDR3 loop: CASSPGQGWTEAFF. CDR3 in DNA: TGTGCCAGCAGCCCGGGACAGGGTTGGACTGAAGCTTTCTTT.

V gene TRBV20-1 combines with J gene TRBJ1-1; 9 nucleotides match TRBD1. This CDR3 spans 11 amino acids. Germline V gene sequence: CDR1 DFQATT, CDR2 SNEGSKA (reference sequence). V was clipped by 5 bases and J by 9 bases; unmatched bases: 4. The CDR3 coding sequence is TGCAGTGCTCCCGGGACAGGGAAAGCTTTCTTT. Residues: CSAPGTGKAFF.

The chain couples TRBV28 to TRBJ2-7, with 7 bases matching TRBD1. The trim removed 4 bases at V and 5 bases at J, leaving 2 bases unmatched. CDR3 length equals 12 residues. Germline V gives CDR1 MDHEN, CDR2 SYDVKM. The CDR3 spells CASSSGTDEQYF. Here the CDR3 DNA reads TGTGCCAGCAGTTCTGGGACAGACGAGCAGTACTTC.

V is TRBV6-1 and J is TRBJ1-4; 7 bases line up with TRBD1. Germline V gives CDR1 MNHNS, CDR2 SASEGT. This CDR3 region has 16 residues. Trimming took 4 bases from V and 0 from J; bases not matched to a gene: 5. The CDR3 here is CASSGGQLTTNEKLFF. The CDR3 region has the DNA TGTGCCAGCAGTGGGGGACAGCTTACAACTAATGAAAAACTGTTTTTT.

The chain recombines TRBV6-5 with TRBJ2-4; D gene ambiguous. Germline V CDR1 and CDR2: MNHEY, SVGAGI. This CDR3 is built from 12 residues. Deletions cut 4 bases from V and 10 bases from J, with 11 bases between. The DNA for the CDR3 is TGTGCCAGCAGTTCGCCCCCCGGGATTCAGTACTTC. Its translation is CASSSPPGIQYF.

Comments on this clone: The sample carries other DNA sequences with the same CDR3. The chain uses TRBV3-1 (or the pseudogene TRBV3-2) and TRBJ1-1; D call uncertain. Trimming took 1 base from V and 1 from J, leaving 7 bases between them. CDR1 and CDR2 (germline): LGHDT, YNNKEL (reference sequence). The CDR3 totals 14 residues. The CDR3, as DNA: TGTGCCAGCAGCCAAGGAGCAGGGAACACTGAAGCTTTCTTT. Translating it yields CASSQGAGNTEAFF.

V is TRBV6-1 and J is TRBJ1-2, with D perhaps matching TRBD1 (6 bases). In germline, CDR1 is MNHNS, CDR2 SASEGT. This CDR3 is built from 15 residues. Trimming stripped 2 bases from V and 8 bases from J, with 18 bases between. The CDR3 DNA is TGTGCCAGCAGTGAATATAGGGGGACTATAGGGGGCTACACCTTC. Residues: CASSEYRGTIGGYTF.

The chain recombines TRBV6-2 or TRBV6-3 with TRBJ1-2; D is uncertain. V was pared by 2 bases and J by 0 bases, with 4 bases between. CDR1 and CDR2 (germline): MNHEY, SVGEGT. CDR3 length equals 13 residues. CDR3 DNA sequence: TGTGCCAGCAGTTACCTCTCTAACTATGGCTACACCTTC. As protein: CASSYLSNYGYTF.

This clone appeared a few times. V gene TRBV6-6 combines with J gene TRBJ2-6; 7 bases are a match to TRBD1. The junction had 9 bases not matched to a gene; V was cut back by 5 bases and J by 2 bases. The CDR3 totals 17 residues. Germline CDR1 MNHNY, CDR2 SVGAGI (reference sequence). CDR3 protein: CASSRLTQGAGANVLTF. The CDR3 region has the DNA TGTGCCAGCAGTCGCCTGACCCAGGGGGCTGGGGCCAACGTCCTGACTTTC.

The genes are TRBV12-3 or TRBV12-4 and TRBJ1-5, with 7 nucleotides matching TRBD1. The CDR3 totals 13 residues. The junction had 3 bases not matched to a gene; V was cut back by 6 bases and J by 4 bases. This CDR3 is CASRTGTNQPQHF. CDR3 nucleotides: TGTGCCAGCAGGACAGGGACAAATCAGCCCCAGCATTTT.

A word on this clone: Additional DNA sequences in this sample encode the identical CDR3. The rearrangement uses TRBV18 and TRBJ1-1, with no clear D. This CDR3 region has 12 residues. Germline loops: CDR1 KGHSH, CDR2 LQKENI. The germline V and J ends were trimmed by 3 bases and 8 bases, with 10 bases remaining between them. The CDR3: CASSPPGGEAFF. CDR3 in DNA: TGTGCCAGCTCACCCCCTGGCGGAGAAGCTTTCTTT.

This clone appeared a few times. Distinct nucleotide sequences in the sample also encode this CDR3. The chain is built from TRBV18 and TRBJ2-1; a possible D gene is TRBD2 (6 bases). CDR3 size: 12 residues. In germline, CDR1 is KGHSH, CDR2 LQKENI. V lost 3 bases and J lost 8, with 8 bases in between. CDR3 in DNA: TGTGCCAGCTCACCGGGGGGTGATGAGCAGTTCTTC. Translating gives CASSPGGDEQFF.

In DNA, the CDR3 is TGTGCCTGGAGTCGCGGCGACGGTTTGCATTTT. This translates into CAWSRGDGLHF. The chain couples TRBV30 to TRBJ1-5; D not certain. The germline V gene encodes CDR1 GTSNPN and CDR2 SVGIG (reference sequence). V was shortened by 2 bases and J by 15 bases, with 14 bases between the two germline ends. The CDR3 extends over 11 amino acids.

This clone has a single count. The chain links TRBV7-8 to TRBJ2-3; D call uncertain. From germline, CDR1 is SGHVS and CDR2 FQNEAQ. Between the trimmed V and J ends, which lost 4 bases and 0 bases, there was a span of 14 bases. This CDR3 is built from 16 residues. The CDR3 loop reads CASSSLIRSSTDTQYF. CDR3 in DNA: TGTGCCAGCAGCTCTTTAATCAGATCTAGCACAGATACGCAGTATTTT.

This clone came up once. J is TRBJ1-1 and V is TRBV12-3 or TRBV12-4, with TRBD1 identical over 9 bases. J lost 5 bases, V lost 7 bases, and 5 bases had no gene match. This CDR3 has 13 amino acids. As DNA, the CDR3 is TGTGCCAGCACTGGACAGGGGTGGACTGAAGCTTTCTTT. Amino acids: CASTGQGWTEAFF.